This TCR beta chain was documented in a study of T-cell memory formation after mild COVID-19. General observations from the study: Later expanders leaned CD4+, whereas day 15 to 85 contracting clones were balanced CD4/CD8. Clonal second-wave expansions that peaked on day 37 had unconfirmed SARS-CoV-2 specificity.

A single record per CDR3 protein comes from TCRdb applying MiXCR to the 5' RACE reads. Of under 300,000 distinct CDR3 sequences in the sample, roughly 10% were seen once. Note on this clonotype: Its matching antigen is unknown.

V was shortened by 10 bases and J by 5 bases, with 26 bases between the two germline ends. Germline V lookup: CDR1 SEHNR, CDR2 FQNEAQ (reference sequence). This CDR3 is 16 amino acids long. The sample comprised PBMCs or a T cell subset sorted from them (not recorded which). This receptor was identified in a man aged 18-30 years who had mild COVID-19 (a few samples of this study predate the infection). Cell type and time point are not known. The chain links TRBV7-9 to TRBJ1-1; D is possibly TRBD1 (6 bases). In DNA form, the CDR3 reads TGTGCCACCCCCGGTAGGGGGGGTAAAAAGGAGACTGAAGCTTTCTTT. Translating gives CATPGRGGKKETEAFF.